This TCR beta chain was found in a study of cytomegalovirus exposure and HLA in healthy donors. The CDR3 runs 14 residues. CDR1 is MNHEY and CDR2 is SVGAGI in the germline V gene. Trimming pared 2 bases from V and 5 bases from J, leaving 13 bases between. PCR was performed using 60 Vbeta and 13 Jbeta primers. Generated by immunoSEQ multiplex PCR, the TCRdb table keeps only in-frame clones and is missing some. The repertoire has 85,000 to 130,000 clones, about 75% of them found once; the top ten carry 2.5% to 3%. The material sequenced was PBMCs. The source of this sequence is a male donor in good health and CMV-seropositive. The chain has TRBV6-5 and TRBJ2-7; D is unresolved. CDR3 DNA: TGTGCCAGCAGTTACGGGCCCCCTTCGGACGAGCAGTACTTC. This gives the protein CASSYGPPSDEQYF.